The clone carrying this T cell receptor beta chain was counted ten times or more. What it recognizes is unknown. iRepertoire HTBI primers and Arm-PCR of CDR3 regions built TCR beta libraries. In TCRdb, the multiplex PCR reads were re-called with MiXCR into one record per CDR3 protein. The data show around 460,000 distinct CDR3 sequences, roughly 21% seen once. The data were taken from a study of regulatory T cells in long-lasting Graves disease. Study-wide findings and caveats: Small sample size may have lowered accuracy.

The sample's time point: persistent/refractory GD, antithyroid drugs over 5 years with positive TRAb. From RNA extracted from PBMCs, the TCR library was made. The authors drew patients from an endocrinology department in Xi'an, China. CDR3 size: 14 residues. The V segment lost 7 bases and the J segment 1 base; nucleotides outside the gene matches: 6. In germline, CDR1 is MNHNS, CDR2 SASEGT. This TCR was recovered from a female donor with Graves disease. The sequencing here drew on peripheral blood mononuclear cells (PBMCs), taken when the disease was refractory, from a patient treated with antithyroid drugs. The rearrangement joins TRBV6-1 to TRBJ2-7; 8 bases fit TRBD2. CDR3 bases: TGTGCCAGCATCGGCGGGAGGCCGTCCTACGAGCAGTACTTC. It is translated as CASIGGRPSYEQYF.